The 27 T cell receptor beta chains listed next were all sequenced from one sample in a study of T-cell memory formation after mild COVID-19. TCRdb itself ran the 5' RACE reads through MiXCR, one entry per CDR3 protein. The table includes approximately 290,000 distinct CDR3 sequences, 7.5% to 9.5% detected once. Sequenced sample: PBMCs or a T cell subset sorted from them (not recorded which). The receptors originated from a man aged 18-30 years who had mild COVID-19 (a few samples of this study predate the infection). Cell type and time point are not known.

The J gene is TRBJ2-2, the V gene TRBV6-5; TRBD1 agrees at 9 bases. The CDR3 spans 12 residues. The germline V gene has CDR1 MNHEY and CDR2 SVGAGI. Written as DNA, the CDR3 is TGTTTGACAGGGGGTTTAACCGGGGAGCTGTTTTTT. Its protein is CLTGGLTGELFF.

This clonotype was counted only a few times. The chain employs TRBV4-2 and TRBJ2-5, with TRBD2 identical over 13 bases. Looked up from germline, CDR1 is LGHNA and CDR2 is YNFKEQ. The CDR3 has 15 residues. The J segment lost 3 bases and the V segment lost 5 bases, leaving 3 bases of the junction unmatched. This CDR3 reads CASSAGTSGEETQYF. The CDR3 region has the DNA TGTGCCAGCAGCGCCGGGACTAGCGGGGAAGAGACCCAGTACTTC.

This clonotype was seen only a few times. A much more abundant neighbour one base away suggests this may be a read error. The V gene is TRBV5-1, the J gene TRBJ2-5; 10 bases are shared with TRBD1. Germline-derived CDR1 and CDR2 are SGHRS and YFSETQ. This CDR3 is 14 amino acids long. In DNA form, the CDR3 reads TGCGCCAGCAGCTCGGGACAGGGGTTAGAGACCCACTACTTC. This gives the protein CASSSGQGLETHYF.

This clonotype was detected a few times. The chain combines TRBV3-1 with TRBJ1-1; D unclear. Trimming removed 4 bases at V and 4 bases at J, with 13 bases between. Germline CDR1 reads LGHDT; CDR2 reads YNNKEL (reference sequence). The CDR3 sequence is 14 residues long. Here the CDR3 DNA reads TGTGCCAGCAGCCTAAGCTGGGCGTCCACTGAAGCTTTCTTT. It yields the protein CASSLSWASTEAFF.

CDR3 in amino acids: CASSTVPGQETQYF. The CDR3 bases are TGTGCCAGTAGTACCGTCCCGGGACAGGAGACCCAGTACTTC. The chain carries TRBV19 and TRBJ2-5; 7 bases map to TRBD1. Per the germline V gene, CDR1 is LNHDA and CDR2 is SQIVND (reference sequence). The CDR3 is 14 residues long. With 4 bases clipped from V and 5 bases from J, the junction kept 7 bases outside the gene matches.

This clonotype was counted ten times or more. This chain uses TRBV5-1 with TRBJ2-3; 10 bases match TRBD1. The CDR3 extends over 18 amino acids. Losses at the gene ends were 4 bases for V and 0 bases for J; bases not matched to a gene: 11. Germline CDR1 SGHRS, CDR2 YFSETQ. This CDR3 is CASSAKGQGTSSTDTQYF. The CDR3 bases are TGCGCCAGCAGCGCCAAGGGACAGGGGACCTCTAGCACAGATACGCAGTATTTT.

The rearrangement uses TRBV4-1 and TRBJ1-1; 8 positions agree with TRBD1. Germline-derived CDR1 and CDR2 are MGHRA and YSYEKL. Unmatched junction bases numbered 11, after V lost 4 bases and J lost 1 base. The CDR3 consists of 17 residues. The CDR3 reads CASSRVRGRTGNTEAFF. In nucleotides, the CDR3 is TGCGCCAGCAGCCGAGTCAGGGGGCGCACCGGGAACACTGAAGCTTTCTTT.

This clonotype turned up a few times. The V gene is TRBV5-6, the J gene TRBJ2-1, with D maybe TRBD2 (6 bases). The CDR3 contains 15 residues. The V gene lost 4 bases and the J gene lost 2 bases, with 13 bases spanning the gap. Germline CDR1 is SGHDT and CDR2 is YYEEEE. The CDR3 coding sequence is TGTGCCAGCAGCACGCTGGGGGGTCCCTACAATGAGCAGTTCTTC. Encoded protein: CASSTLGGPYNEQFF. Together with reference TRBV5-6 and TRBJ2-1, the CDR3 gives the full variable domain: DAGVTQSPTHLIKTRGQQVTLRCSPKSGHDTVSWYQQALGQGPQFIFQYYEEEERQRGNFPDRFSGHQFPNYSSELNVNALLLGDSALYLCASSTLGGPYNEQFFGPGTRLTVL.

This clonotype was observed a handful of times. The chain couples TRBV20-1 to TRBJ2-7, with a weak D call TRBD1 (6 bases). Germline-derived CDR1 and CDR2 are DFQATT and SNEGSKA (reference sequence). V was trimmed by 0 bases and J by 3 bases, leaving 9 bases between them. The CDR3 covers 13 residues. The CDR3 DNA reads TGCAGTGCTAGAGATGGGGACATCTACGAGCAGTACGTC. Translating gives CSARDGDIYEQYV.

This clonotype was recorded a few times. The chain has TRBV7-9 and TRBJ2-5, with TRBD2 matching over 8 bases. The CDR3 runs to 15 residues. V trimming: 5 bases; J trimming: 5 bases; junction bases outside the gene matches: 10. Germline loops: CDR1 SEHNR, CDR2 FQNEAQ (reference sequence). Here the CDR3 DNA reads TGTGCCAGCAGCCTCGGGGGGGCCGGATCGGAGACCCAGTACTTC. Translation gives CASSLGGAGSETQYF.

In this sample, this clonotype turned up a few times. The gene calls are TRBV11-2 and TRBJ2-7; D is ambiguous. The CDR3 contains 13 residues. V was trimmed by 1 base and J by 4 bases, leaving 8 bases between them. Germline CDR1 reads SGHAT; CDR2 reads FQNNGV. The CDR3 reads CASSLGWVYEQYF. In DNA, the CDR3 is TGTGCCAGCAGCTTAGGGTGGGTTTACGAGCAGTACTTC.

This clonotype has more than one count but fewer than ten. The chain has TRBV5-1 and TRBJ2-7, with a weak D call TRBD1 (6 bases). Germline CDR1 and CDR2: SGHRS and YFSETQ. Trimming stripped 4 bases from V and 6 bases from J, with 14 bases between. This CDR3 spans 13 amino acids. As DNA, the CDR3 is TGCGCCAGCAGCGTAAGACAGGTCCGCGAGCAGTACGTC. Its protein is CASSVRQVREQYV.

This clonotype was seen more than once but under ten times. The chain recombines TRBV20-1 with TRBJ1-2; D is ambiguous. The germline V gene encodes CDR1 DFQATT and CDR2 SNEGSKA (reference sequence). The CDR3 is made up of 15 amino acids. The V gene lost 2 bases and the J gene lost 6 bases, with 19 bases spanning the gap. The CDR3 sequence: CSARSRLRTEHGYTF. CDR3 bases: TGCAGTGCTAGATCTCGCTTACGGACTGAACATGGCTACACCTTC.

CDR3 protein: CASSRTGGGSNQPQHF. The CDR3 coding sequence is TGTGCCAGCAGTCGAACAGGGGGAGGGAGCAATCAGCCCCAGCATTTT. The chain employs TRBV6-1 and TRBJ1-5, with 8 bases aligning to TRBD1. V was pared by 5 bases and J by 1 base, with 7 bases of the junction left unmatched. The CDR3 sequence is 16 residues long. Germline V gene data show CDR1 as MNHNS and CDR2 as SASEGT.

The chain uses TRBV7-2 and TRBJ1-1; TRBD1 agrees at 11 bases. This CDR3 comprises 18 residues. V dropped 0 bases and J dropped 4; count of bases not matched to a gene: 10. Germline V gene data show CDR1 as SGHTA and CDR2 as FQGNSA. CDR3 in DNA: TGTGCCAGCAGCTTAGCGGGGGGACAGGGGGTTTTAGGCACTGAAGCTTTCTTT. Protein sequence: CASSLAGGQGVLGTEAFF.

This chain joins TRBV12-3 or TRBV12-4 and TRBJ2-7; 7 bases agree with TRBD1. J gave up 4 bases and V 6 bases, and 12 bases lay outside the gene matches. The CDR3 has 15 residues. Written as DNA, the CDR3 is TGTGCCAGCAGAAATTCAGGGACAGTTAAATACGAGCAGTACTTC. Translating gives CASRNSGTVKYEQYF.

The V gene is TRBV6-5, the J gene TRBJ1-5; the D gene is possibly TRBD1 (5 bases). CDR1 and CDR2 from the germline V gene are MNHEY and SVGAGI. The CDR3 sequence is 15 residues long. With 8 bases removed from V and 6 bases from J, the gap between germline ends came to 20 bases. CDR3 sequence reads: CASRRSGWGFQPQHF. The CDR3 DNA reads as TGTGCCAGCCGAAGATCAGGTTGGGGGTTTCAGCCCCAGCATTTT.

The chain has TRBV9 and TRBJ1-2; 7 bases are a match to TRBD1. Germline V gene data show CDR1 as SGDLS and CDR2 as YYNGEE. The CDR3 contains 15 residues. With V trimmed by 4 bases and J by 5 bases, 11 bases remained unmatched. This CDR3 is CASSQDREGSYGYTF. CDR3 in DNA: TGTGCCAGCAGCCAAGACAGGGAGGGATCGTATGGCTACACCTTC.

This clonotype was observed a handful of times. The chain couples TRBV5-4 to TRBJ2-2; maybe TRBD1 (6 bases). V lost 0 bases to trimming and J lost 3 bases, with 9 bases between them. Germline V lookup: CDR1 SGHNT, CDR2 YYREEE (reference sequence). The CDR3 is 15 amino acids. This CDR3 is CASSLVAGDTGELFF. The CDR3 nucleotides are TGTGCCAGCAGCTTGGTGGCAGGGGACACCGGGGAGCTGTTTTTT.

There are a few counts of this clonotype. The rearrangement joins TRBV5-6 to TRBJ1-6; D call uncertain. The CDR3 is made up of 19 amino acids. The germline V gene has CDR1 SGHDT and CDR2 YYEEEE. The V end lost 4 bases, the J end lost 3 bases, and 23 bases lay between the germline ends. CDR3 sequence: CASSGKAIRASLYNSPLHF. CDR3 bases: TGTGCCAGCAGCGGGAAGGCCATTAGGGCCTCTCTCTATAATTCACCCCTCCACTTT. Drawing the rest from reference TRBV5-6 and TRBJ1-6, the complete variable domain is DAGVTQSPTHLIKTRGQQVTLRCSPKSGHDTVSWYQQALGQGPQFIFQYYEEEERQRGNFPDRFSGHQFPNYSSELNVNALLLGDSALYLCASSGKAIRASLYNSPLHFGNGTRLTVT.

The V call is TRBV5-1, the J call TRBJ1-1; D not resolved. Trimming removed 4 bases at V and 2 bases at J, with 12 bases between. CDR3 size: 14 residues. Germline loops: CDR1 SGHRS, CDR2 YFSETQ. The DNA for the CDR3 is TGCGCCAGCAGCACCACCTCATTAAACACTGAAGCTTTCTTT. Protein: CASSTTSLNTEAFF. Full variable domain (missing parts from reference TRBV5-1 and TRBJ1-1): KAGVTQTPRYLIKTRGQQVTLSCSPISGHRSVSWYQQTPGQGLQFLFEYFSETQRNKGNFPGRFSGRQFSNSRSEMNVSTLELGDSALYLCASSTTSLNTEAFFGQGTRLTVV.

The chain combines TRBV29-1 with TRBJ2-3; D is uncertain. V was clipped by 3 bases and J by 10 bases, with 11 bases between them. Germline CDR1 SQVTM, CDR2 ANQGSEA. This CDR3 has 11 amino acids. CDR3 protein: CSVDSADSQYF. The CDR3 nucleotides read TGCAGCGTTGACTCGGCGGATTCGCAGTATTTT.

This clonotype was recorded at least ten times. The CDR3 here is CASSLDGYEQYV. In nucleotides, the CDR3 is TGTGCCAGCAGTTTGGACGGCTACGAGCAGTACGTC. This chain links TRBV5-1 with TRBJ2-7; D is unresolved. This CDR3 contains 12 residues. Germline V gene sequence: CDR1 SGHRS, CDR2 YFSETQ.

This clonotype showed up just once. The genes are TRBV28 and TRBJ2-5, with D hard to call. Germline V gene data show CDR1 as MDHEN and CDR2 as SYDVKM. This CDR3 is built from 15 residues. V dropped 0 bases and J dropped 1 base, with 9 bases sitting between them. For the CDR3, the DNA is TGTGCCAGCAGTTTATGGGGAACGGGCCAAGAGACCCAGTACTTC. Amino acids: CASSLWGTGQETQYF.

This sequence joins TRBV4-3 and TRBJ2-7; D is possibly TRBD1 (5 bases). This CDR3 has 15 amino acids. CDR1 and CDR2 from the germline V gene are LGHNA and YSLEER. Trimming took off 0 bases at V and 6 bases at J, with 15 bases between the two ends. CDR3 sequence reads: CASSQDLAGWSEQYF. The CDR3 nucleotides are TGCGCCAGCAGCCAAGATCTCGCAGGGTGGAGCGAGCAGTACTTC.

This clonotype was seen many times. The CDR3 is CASRGAGAAKYNEQFF. The CDR3 region has the DNA TGTGCCAGCAGAGGGGCAGGGGCGGCAAAGTACAATGAGCAGTTCTTC. The J gene is TRBJ2-1, the V gene TRBV12-3 or TRBV12-4; TRBD1 might be the D (6 bases). The CDR3 consists of 16 residues. V shed 6 bases and J shed 4 bases, with 19 bases lying between them.

J is TRBJ1-2 and V is TRBV5-1; 8 bases are shared with TRBD1. V lost 4 bases and J lost 7; bases outside the gene matches: 12. This CDR3 has 15 residues. The V gene's germline CDR1 is SGHRS and CDR2 YFSETQ. CDR3 in amino acids: CASSPGRTGFAGYTF. The CDR3, as DNA: TGCGCCAGCAGCCCGGGCCGGACAGGGTTCGCTGGCTACACCTTC.